This T cell receptor beta chain was profiled in a study of sequential checkpoint blockade in melanoma. Study context: Both treatment sequences were followed by maintenance nivolumab. About two dozen patients had tumor biopsies before treatment and at week 13. Study conclusions and caveats: Tumor T-cell fraction and clonality correlated with PD-L1 and CD8+ counts.

Described treatment: randomized to nivolumab then ipilimumab (arm A) or the reverse (arm B). Patients had received no earlier DNA-damaging chemotherapy. CDR1 and CDR2 (germline): WSHSY, SAAADI. The V gene lost 4 bases and the J gene lost 5 bases, with 10 bases spanning the gap. The CDR3 has 13 amino acids. To note about this clone: Its specificity is unknown.

Assay: immunoSEQ multiplex PCR; the TCRdb copy retains only in-frame clones and omits some. The table records more than 5,000 clones, 25% to 30% of them present only once. This specimen was tumor tissue (inferred from file names), taken from a patient given nivolumab and ipilimumab in sequence. V usage is TRBV10-2 and J usage is TRBJ2-3, with D tentatively TRBD1 (6 bases). The TCR originated in a human donor with melanoma. The CDR3 reads CASSADRRDTQYF. The CDR3 nucleotides are TGCGCCAGCAGTGCCGACAGGAGAGATACGCAGTATTTT.